What follows describes a single TCR beta chain. The time point denotes: blood from clinic visit 5 months post-surgery; TSC patient then seizure free. Sequencing was limited to surgery cases with top T cell transcript signatures in brain tissue. At least one anti-epileptic drug was given before surgery. CDR1 and CDR2 from the germline V gene are MNHEY and SMNVEV (reference sequence). V was shortened by 4 bases and J by 2 bases, with 13 bases between the two germline ends. CDR3 length: 15 amino acids. The sample belongs to a study of brain T cells in children with intractable seizures. TCRdb keeps only in-frame clones here, not all; method: immunoSEQ multiplex PCR. The data contain about 350,000 clones, over 90% of them singletons.

The V gene is TRBV27, the J gene TRBJ2-3, with D perhaps TRBD1 (6 bases). The receptor was isolated from a boy under two years old with tuberous sclerosis and intractable seizures. This specimen consisted of peripheral blood, obtained 5 to 6 months after surgery. This CDR3 reads CASSYTGPHTDTQYF. The CDR3 coding sequence is TGTGCCAGCAGTTACACAGGGCCCCACACAGATACGCAGTATTTT.